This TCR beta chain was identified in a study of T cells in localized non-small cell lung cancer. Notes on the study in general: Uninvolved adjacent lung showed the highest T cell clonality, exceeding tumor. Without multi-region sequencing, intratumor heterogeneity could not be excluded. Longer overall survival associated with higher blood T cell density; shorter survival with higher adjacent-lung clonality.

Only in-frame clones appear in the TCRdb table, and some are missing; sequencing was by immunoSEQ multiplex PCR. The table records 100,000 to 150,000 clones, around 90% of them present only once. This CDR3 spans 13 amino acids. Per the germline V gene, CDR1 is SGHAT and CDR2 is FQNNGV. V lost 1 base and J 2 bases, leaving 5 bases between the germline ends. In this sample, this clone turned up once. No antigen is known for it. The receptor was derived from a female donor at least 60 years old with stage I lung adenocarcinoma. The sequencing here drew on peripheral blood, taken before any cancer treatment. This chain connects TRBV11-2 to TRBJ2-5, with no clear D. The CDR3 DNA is TGTGCCAGCAGCTTAGGGGTTCAAGAGACCCAGTACTTC. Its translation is CASSLGVQETQYF.